This TCR beta chain was recovered during a study of regulatory T cells in long-lasting Graves disease. Study-level findings and limits: Persistent patients shared more public clonotypes (about 2,700) than new patients (roughly 1,000).

Time point: persistent/refractory GD, antithyroid drugs over 5 years with positive TRAb. PBMC RNA served as the TCR library source. Patients were enrolled at an endocrinology department in Xi'an, China. Staff drew approximately 9.9 milliliters of peripheral blood into EDTA tubes. Arm-PCR of CDR3 regions and iRepertoire HTBI primers were used to build TCR beta libraries. TCRdb redid the calling of the multiplex PCR reads with MiXCR, one entry per CDR3 protein. The sample records approximately 440,000 distinct CDR3 sequences, about 25% being singletons. In this sample, this clonotype turned up many times. The antigen is undetermined. The starting material was peripheral blood mononuclear cells (PBMCs), obtained when the disease was refractory, from a patient treated with antithyroid drugs. The receptor was derived from a female donor with Graves disease.

CDR3 DNA: TGTGCCAGCAGTCAAGACAGGGCTTCGGACGAGCAGTACTTC. It specifies CASSQDRASDEQYF. The gene calls are TRBV28 and TRBJ2-7; TRBD1 matches 7 bases. Looked up from germline, CDR1 is MDHEN and CDR2 is SYDVKM. The CDR3 loop spans 14 amino acids. V dropped 5 bases and J dropped 5; count of bases not matched to a gene: 9.